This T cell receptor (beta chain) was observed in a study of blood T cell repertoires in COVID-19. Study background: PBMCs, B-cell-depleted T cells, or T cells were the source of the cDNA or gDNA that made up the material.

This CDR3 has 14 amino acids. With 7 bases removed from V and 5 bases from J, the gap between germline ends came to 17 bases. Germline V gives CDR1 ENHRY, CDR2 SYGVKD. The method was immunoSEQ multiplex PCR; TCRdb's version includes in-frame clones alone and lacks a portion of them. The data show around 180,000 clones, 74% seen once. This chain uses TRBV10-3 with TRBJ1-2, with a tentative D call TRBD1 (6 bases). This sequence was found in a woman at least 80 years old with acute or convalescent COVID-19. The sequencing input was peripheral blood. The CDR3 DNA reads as TGTGCCATCACTCCAGGGGATTTAGAATATGGCTACACCTTC. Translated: CAITPGDLEYGYTF.